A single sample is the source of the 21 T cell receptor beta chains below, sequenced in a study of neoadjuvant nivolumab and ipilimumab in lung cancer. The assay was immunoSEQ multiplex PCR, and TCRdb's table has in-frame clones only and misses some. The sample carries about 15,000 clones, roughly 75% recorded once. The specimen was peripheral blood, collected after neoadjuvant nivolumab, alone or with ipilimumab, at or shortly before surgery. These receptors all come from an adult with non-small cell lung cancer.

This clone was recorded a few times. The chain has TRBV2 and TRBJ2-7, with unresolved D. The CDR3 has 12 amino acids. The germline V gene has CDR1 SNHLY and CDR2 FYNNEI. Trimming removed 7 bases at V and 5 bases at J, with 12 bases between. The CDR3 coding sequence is TGTGCCAGCATGTGGGAAACGGACGAGCAGTACTTC. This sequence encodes CASMWETDEQYF.

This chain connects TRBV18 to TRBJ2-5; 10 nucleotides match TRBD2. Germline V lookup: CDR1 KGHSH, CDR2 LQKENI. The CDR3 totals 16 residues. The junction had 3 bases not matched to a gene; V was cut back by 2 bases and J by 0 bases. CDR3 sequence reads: CASSPTSGTYQETQYF. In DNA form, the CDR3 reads TGTGCCAGCTCACCAACTAGCGGGACCTACCAAGAGACCCAGTACTTC.

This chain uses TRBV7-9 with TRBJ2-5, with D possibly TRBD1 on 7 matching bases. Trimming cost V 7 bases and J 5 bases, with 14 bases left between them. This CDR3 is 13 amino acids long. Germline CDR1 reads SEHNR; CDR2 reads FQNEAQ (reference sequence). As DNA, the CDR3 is TGTGCCAGCATTCAGGGGGGCTTCGAGACCCAGTACTTC. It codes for CASIQGGFETQYF.

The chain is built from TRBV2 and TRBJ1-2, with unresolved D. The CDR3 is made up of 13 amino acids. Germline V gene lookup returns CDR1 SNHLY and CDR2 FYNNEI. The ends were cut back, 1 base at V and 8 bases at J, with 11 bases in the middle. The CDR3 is CASSEVEEAGYTF. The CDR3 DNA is TGTGCCAGCAGTGAAGTTGAGGAGGCGGGCTACACCTTC.

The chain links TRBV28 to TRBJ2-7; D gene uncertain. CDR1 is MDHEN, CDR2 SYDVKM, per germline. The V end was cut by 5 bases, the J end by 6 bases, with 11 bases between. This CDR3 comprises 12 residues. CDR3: CASSPTISEQYF. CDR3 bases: TGTGCCAGCAGTCCCACAATCTCCGAGCAGTACTTC.

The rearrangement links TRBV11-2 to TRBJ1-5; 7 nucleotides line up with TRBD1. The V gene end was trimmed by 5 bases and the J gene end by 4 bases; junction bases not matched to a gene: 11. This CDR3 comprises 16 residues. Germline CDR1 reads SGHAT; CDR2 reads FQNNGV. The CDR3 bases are TGTGCCAGCAGCCTCACGAGGGGACAGTTTAATCAGCCCCAGCATTTT. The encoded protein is CASSLTRGQFNQPQHF. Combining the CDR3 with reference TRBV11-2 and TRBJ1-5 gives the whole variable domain EAGVAQSPRYKIIEKRQSVAFWCNPISGHATLYWYQQILGQGPKLLIQFQNNGVVDDSQLPKDRFSAERLKGVDSTLKIQPAKLEDSAVYLCASSLTRGQFNQPQHFGDGTRLSIL.

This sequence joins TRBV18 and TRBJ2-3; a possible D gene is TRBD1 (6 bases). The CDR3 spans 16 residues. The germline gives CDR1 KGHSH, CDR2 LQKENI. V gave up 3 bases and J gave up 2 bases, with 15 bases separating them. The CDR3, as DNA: TGTGCCAGCTCACCCTCGGGACACCTTCTCACAGATACGCAGTATTTT. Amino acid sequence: CASSPSGHLLTDTQYF. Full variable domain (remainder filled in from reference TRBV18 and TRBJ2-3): NAGVMQNPRHLVRRRGQEARLRCSPMKGHSHVYWYRQLPEEGLKFMVYLQKENIIDESGMPKERFSAEFPKEGPSILRIQQVVRGDSAAYFCASSPSGHLLTDTQYFGPGTRLTVL.

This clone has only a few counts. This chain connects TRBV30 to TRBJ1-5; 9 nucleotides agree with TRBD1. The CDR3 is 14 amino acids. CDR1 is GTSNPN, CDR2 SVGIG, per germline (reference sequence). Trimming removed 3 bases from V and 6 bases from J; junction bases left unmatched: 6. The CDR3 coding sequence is TGTGCCTGGAGGGGACAGGGTGACGGTCAGCCCCAGCATTTT. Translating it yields CAWRGQGDGQPQHF.

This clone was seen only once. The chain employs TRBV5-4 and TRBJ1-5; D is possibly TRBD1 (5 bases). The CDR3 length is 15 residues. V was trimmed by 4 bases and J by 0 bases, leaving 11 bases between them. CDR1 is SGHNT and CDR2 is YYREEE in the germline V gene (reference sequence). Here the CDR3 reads CASSRTPDSNQPQHF. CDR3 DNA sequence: TGTGCCAGCAGCCGGACACCGGATAGCAATCAGCCCCAGCATTTT.

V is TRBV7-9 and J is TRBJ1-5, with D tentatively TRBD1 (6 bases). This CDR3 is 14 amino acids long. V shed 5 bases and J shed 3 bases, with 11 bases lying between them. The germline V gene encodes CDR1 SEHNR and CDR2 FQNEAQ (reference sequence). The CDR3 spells CASSRTGLNQPQHF. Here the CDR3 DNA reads TGTGCCAGCAGCCGTACAGGGCTCAATCAGCCCCAGCATTTT.

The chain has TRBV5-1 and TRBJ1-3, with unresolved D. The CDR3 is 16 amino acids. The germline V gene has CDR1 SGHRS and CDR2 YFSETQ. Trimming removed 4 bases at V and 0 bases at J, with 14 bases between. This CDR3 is CASSPSTGSSGNTIYF. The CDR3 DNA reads TGCGCCAGCAGCCCGTCGACGGGGAGCTCTGGAAACACCATATATTTT.

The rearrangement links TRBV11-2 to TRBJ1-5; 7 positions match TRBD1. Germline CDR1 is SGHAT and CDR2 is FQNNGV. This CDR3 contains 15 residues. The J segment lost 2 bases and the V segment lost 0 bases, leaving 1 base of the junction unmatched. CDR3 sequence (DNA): TGTGCCAGCAGCTTAGACAGGGGGGGCAATCAGCCCCAGCATTTT. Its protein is CASSLDRGGNQPQHF. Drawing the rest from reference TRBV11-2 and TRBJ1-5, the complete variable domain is EAGVAQSPRYKIIEKRQSVAFWCNPISGHATLYWYQQILGQGPKLLIQFQNNGVVDDSQLPKDRFSAERLKGVDSTLKIQPAKLEDSAVYLCASSLDRGGNQPQHFGDGTRLSIL.

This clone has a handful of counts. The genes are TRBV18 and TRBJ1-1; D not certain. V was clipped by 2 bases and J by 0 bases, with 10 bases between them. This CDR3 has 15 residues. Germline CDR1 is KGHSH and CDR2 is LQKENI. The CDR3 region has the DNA TGTGCCAGCTCACCATCCGGGTACCTGAACACTGAAGCTTTCTTT. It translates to CASSPSGYLNTEAFF. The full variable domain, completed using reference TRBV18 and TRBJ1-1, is NAGVMQNPRHLVRRRGQEARLRCSPMKGHSHVYWYRQLPEEGLKFMVYLQKENIIDESGMPKERFSAEFPKEGPSILRIQQVVRGDSAAYFCASSPSGYLNTEAFFGQGTRLTVV.

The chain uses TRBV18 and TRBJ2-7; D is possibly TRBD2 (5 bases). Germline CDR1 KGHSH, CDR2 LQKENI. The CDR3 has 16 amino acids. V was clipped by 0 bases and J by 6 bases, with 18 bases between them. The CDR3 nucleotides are TGTGCCAGCTCACCACCATATTCGGGGTCGGCTGGCGAGCAGTACTTC. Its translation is CASSPPYSGSAGEQYF.

The CDR3 spells CASSASPADTQYF. The CDR3 nucleotides read TGTGCCAGCAGTGCCTCCCCCGCAGATACGCAGTATTTT. The chain has TRBV9 and TRBJ2-3; D unresolved. Between the trimmed V and J ends, which lost 5 bases and 4 bases, there was a span of 11 bases. This CDR3 has 13 residues. Per the germline V gene, CDR1 is SGDLS and CDR2 is YYNGEE.

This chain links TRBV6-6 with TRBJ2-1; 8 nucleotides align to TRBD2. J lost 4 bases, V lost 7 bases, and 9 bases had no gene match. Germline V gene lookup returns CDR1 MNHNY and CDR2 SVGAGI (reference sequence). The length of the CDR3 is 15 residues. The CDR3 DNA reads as TGTGCCAGCACCATAGGGATAGCGGGGTACAATGAGCAGTTCTTC. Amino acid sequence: CASTIGIAGYNEQFF.

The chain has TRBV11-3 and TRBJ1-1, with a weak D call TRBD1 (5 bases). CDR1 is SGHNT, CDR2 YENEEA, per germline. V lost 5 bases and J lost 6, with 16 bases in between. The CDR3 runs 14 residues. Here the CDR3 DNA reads TGTGCCAGCAGCCCCCAGGGTAATGGCGCTGAAGCTTTCTTT. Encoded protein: CASSPQGNGAEAFF.

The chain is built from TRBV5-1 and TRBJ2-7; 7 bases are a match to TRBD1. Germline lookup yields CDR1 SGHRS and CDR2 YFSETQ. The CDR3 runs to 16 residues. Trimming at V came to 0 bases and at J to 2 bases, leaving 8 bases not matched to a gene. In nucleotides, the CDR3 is TGCGCCAGCAGCTTGGGGCCGGGACAGAGCGCCTACGAGCAGTACTTC. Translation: CASSLGPGQSAYEQYF. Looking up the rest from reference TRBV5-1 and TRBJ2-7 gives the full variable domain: KAGVTQTPRYLIKTRGQQVTLSCSPISGHRSVSWYQQTPGQGLQFLFEYFSETQRNKGNFPGRFSGRQFSNSRSEMNVSTLELGDSALYLCASSLGPGQSAYEQYFGPGTRLTVT.

This chain's CDR3 is CASSQTLAGDRADTQYF. DNA for the CDR3: TGTGCCAGCAGCCAAACTCTTGCGGGGGACAGGGCAGATACGCAGTATTTT. The genes are TRBV11-2 and TRBJ2-3; 9 nucleotides line up with TRBD1. The V segment lost 5 bases and the J segment 4 bases; nucleotides outside the gene matches: 13. Germline V gene sequence: CDR1 SGHAT, CDR2 FQNNGV. CDR3 length: 17 residues.

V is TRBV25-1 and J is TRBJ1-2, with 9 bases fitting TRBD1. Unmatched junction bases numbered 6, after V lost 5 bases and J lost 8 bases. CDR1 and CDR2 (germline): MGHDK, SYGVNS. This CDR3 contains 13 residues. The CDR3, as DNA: TGTGCCAGCAGTCCTCGGGACAGGGACGGCTACACCTTC. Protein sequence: CASSPRDRDGYTF.

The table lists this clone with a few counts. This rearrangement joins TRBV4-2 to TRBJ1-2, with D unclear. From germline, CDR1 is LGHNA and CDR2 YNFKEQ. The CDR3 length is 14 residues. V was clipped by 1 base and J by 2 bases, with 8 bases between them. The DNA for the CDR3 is TGTGCCAGCAGCCAAGTAGTCACCAACTATGGCTACACCTTC. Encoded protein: CASSQVVTNYGYTF.